Listed below are T cell receptor beta chains from one sample, sequenced in a study of CD8 T cells in ankylosing spondylitis. TCRdb recomputed calls from the 5' RACE reads with MiXCR, one row per CDR3 protein. The table has approximately 180,000 distinct CDR3 sequences, around a sixth seen once. Sequenced input: blood, either unsorted or a sorted T cell fraction (not recorded which). These receptors originate from a male donor under 35 with ankylosing spondylitis or in good health (not recorded which). CDR3s include the opening cysteine and the closing phenylalanine or tryptophan. Each record gives: V gene, J gene, clone size, D gene, CDR3 protein, CDR3 DNA. The D gene is left open where the match is weak. Only part of the rows carry a size: once, few, many, or a class if the clone is expanded.

>TRBV20-1|TRBJ1-5|.|TRBD1
CSAEGAVGGYSNQPQHF
TGCAGTGCTGAGGGGGCCGTAGGGGGCTATAGCAATCAGCCCCAGCATTTT
>TRBV28|TRBJ2-7|many|.
CASSSSGEQYF
TGTGCCAGCAGTTCCTCGGGCGAGCAGTACTTC
>TRBV6-6|TRBJ2-3|many|.
CASSKSGAASTDTQYF
TGTGCCAGCTCAAAATCGGGAGCTGCTAGCACAGATACGCAGTATTTT
>TRBV11-2|TRBJ2-3|many|TRBD2
CASSPQAGALADTQYF
TGTGCCAGCAGCCCACAAGCGGGAGCGTTGGCAGATACGCAGTATTTT
>TRBV10-1|TRBJ2-5|.|TRBD2
CASSESPSGRPETQYF
TGCGCCAGCAGTGAGTCGCCTAGCGGGAGGCCGGAGACCCAGTACTTC
>TRBV10-3|TRBJ2-5|many|TRBD2
CAISELLTSGRAEETQYF
TGTGCCATCAGTGAGCTCCTAACTAGCGGGAGGGCCGAAGAGACCCAGTACTTC
>TRBV20-1|TRBJ2-2|many|TRBD1
CSARVWDRGYTGELFF
TGCAGTGCTAGAGTCTGGGACAGGGGTTACACCGGGGAGCTGTTTTTT
>TRBV7-8|TRBJ1-4|many|TRBD1
CASSPAPQGPATNEKLFF
TGTGCCAGCAGTCCGGCACCACAGGGGCCGGCAACTAATGAAAAACTGTTTTTT
>TRBV4-1|TRBJ2-1|many|.
CASSQNYNEQFF
TGCGCCAGCAGCCAGAACTACAATGAGCAGTTCTTC
>TRBV5-1|TRBJ1-4|many|TRBD1
CASSAMTGANEKLFF
TGCGCCAGCAGCGCAATGACAGGGGCCAATGAAAAACTGTTTTTT
>TRBV19|TRBJ2-7|many|TRBD2
CASSKLGTSGTEIPYEQYF
TGTGCCAGTAGTAAATTGGGGACTAGCGGGACGGAGATCCCCTACGAGCAGTACTTC
>TRBV19|TRBJ2-1|once|.
CASSISGREFNEQFF
TGTGCCAGTAGTATATCGGGCAGGGAGTTTAATGAGCAGTTCTTC
>TRBV24-1|TRBJ2-1|many|.
CATSASRRSSFNEQFF
TGTGCCACCAGTGCCTCTAGGAGGTCTTCGTTCAATGAGCAGTTCTTC
>TRBV24-1|TRBJ2-5|.|.
CATSDRDRTQETQYF
TGTGCCACCAGTGATAGGGACCGAACCCAAGAGACCCAGTACTTC
>TRBV15|TRBJ2-3|many|.
CATSRDPSTSGDTQYF
TGTGCCACCAGCAGAGATCCTAGCACGTCGGGAGATACGCAGTATTTT
>TRBV24-1|TRBJ2-1|many|.
CATSALDVHEQFF
TGTGCCACCAGTGCCCTTGATGTCCATGAGCAGTTCTTC
>TRBV18|TRBJ2-1|many|.
CASSPYGYNEQFF
TGTGCCAGCTCACCGTACGGGTACAATGAGCAGTTCTTC
>TRBV20-1|TRBJ2-1|many|.
CSATQDQYNEQFF
TGCAGTGCTACCCAGGACCAATACAATGAGCAGTTCTTC
>TRBV18|TRBJ2-5|few|.
CASSPPRGIETQYF
TGTGCCAGCTCACCACCACGGGGGATAGAGACCCAGTACTTC
>TRBV19|TRBJ1-5|many|.
CASIGGGRGQPQHF
TGTGCCAGTATAGGGGGGGGAAGGGGTCAGCCCCAGCATTTT
>TRBV7-3|TRBJ2-1|many|.
CASSLTGDNEQFF
TGTGCCAGCAGCTTAACCGGGGACAATGAGCAGTTCTTC
>TRBV18|TRBJ2-5|many|.
CASSPPSGRAQETQYF
TGTGCCAGCTCACCACCTTCAGGACGAGCCCAAGAGACCCAGTACTTC
>TRBV24-1|TRBJ2-1|many|.
CATSEGSPNEQFF
TGTGCCACCAGTGAGGGCAGTCCGAATGAGCAGTTCTTC
>TRBV6-5|TRBJ2-1|many|.
CASSAGVGLTDNEQFF
TGTGCCAGCAGTGCCGGGGTTGGGTTGACAGACAATGAGCAGTTCTTC
>TRBV12-3/TRBV12-4|TRBJ1-1|few|.
CASKLSGGIRTEAFF
TGTGCCAGCAAATTATCCGGGGGTATCCGCACTGAAGCTTTCTTT
>TRBV4-3|TRBJ2-7|many|TRBD2
CASSQEISREGCEQYF
TGCGCCAGCAGCCAAGAGATCTCCCGGGAGGGCTGCGAGCAGTACTTC